This is a list of T cell receptor beta chains from one sample in a study of blood T cells in healthy people across ages. Each CDR3 protein is one row after TCRdb ran MiXCR on the 5' RACE reads. Of hundreds of thousands of distinct CDR3 sequences in the sample, about 56% were seen once. The sample was blood. These receptors were obtained from a man aged 35 to 55 in good health. CDR3s include the opening cysteine and the closing phenylalanine or tryptophan. A D gene is named only where the DNA matches it firmly. Clone size appears in some rows only: once, few, many, or a class for an expanded clone.

size	D	J	V	DNA	CDR3
.	TRBD1	TRBJ2-3	TRBV20-1	TGCAGTGCCAGAGATTACAGGGGGTGGACAGATACGCAGTATTTT	CSARDYRGWTDTQYF
once	.	TRBJ2-6	TRBV19	TGTGCCAGTAAACGCCTCTTGGGCTCTGGGGCCAACGTCCTGACTTTC	CASKRLLGSGANVLTF
few	.	TRBJ2-4	TRBV15	TGTGCCACCAGCAGAGTCCCCCCAGGGGATAACATTCAGTACTTC	CATSRVPPGDNIQYF
.	TRBD1	TRBJ2-5	TRBV24-1	TGTGCCACCAGTGATCGAAGGGGGCGGAACCAAGAGACCCAGTACTTC	CATSDRRGRNQETQYF
few	TRBD1	TRBJ1-2	TRBV4-3	TGCGCCAGCAGCCAAGGGGACAGCGGTTATGGCTACACCTTC	CASSQGDSGYGYTF
.	TRBD2	TRBJ2-5	TRBV9	TGTGCCAGCAGCTCCGGGGGGGTTTTAGAGACCCAGTACTTC	CASSSGGVLETQYF
.	.	TRBJ2-7	TRBV15	TGTGCCACCAGCAGGAATAGCGTTAAGGTAACTCTCTACGAGCAGTACTTC	CATSRNSVKVTLYEQYF
.	.	TRBJ2-3	TRBV21-1	TGTGCCAGCAGCCTGCGTGGAACTAGCGGGGGGTACACAGATACGCAGTATTTT	CASSLRGTSGGYTDTQYF
.	.	TRBJ2-6	TRBV6-1	TGTGCCAGCAGTGAAGTTCCCAGCTCTGGGGCCAACGTCCTGACTTTC	CASSEVPSSGANVLTF
.	.	TRBJ2-1	TRBV6-5	TGTGCCAGCAGTTACCGGACAGTCTACAATGAGCAGTTCTTC	CASSYRTVYNEQFF